The rows below give T cell receptor beta chains drawn from one sample of a study of cytomegalovirus exposure and HLA in healthy donors. Method: immunoSEQ multiplex PCR; TCRdb's copy keeps in-frame clones and lacks some. The sample includes approximately 92,000 clones, 77% seen only once; the top ten take roughly 6.6%. The sample comprised PBMCs. These receptors were obtained from a man aged 50 to 59 in good health and CMV-seropositive. Both conserved end residues are part of each CDR3. Fields, in order: clone size, D gene, J gene, V gene, CDR3 protein, CDR3 DNA. D genes are given only for firm matches. Part of the rows lack a size; the others show once, few, many or a class for expanded clones.

size: NA
D: NA
J: TRBJ1-1
V: TRBV29-1
CDR3: CSGAGWLNTEAFF
DNA: TGCAGCGGGGCAGGGTGGCTGAACACTGAAGCTTTCTTT

size: NA
D: NA
J: TRBJ2-1
V: TRBV10-3
CDR3: CAIRPTAGEQFF
DNA: TGTGCCATCAGGCCAACAGCGGGTGAGCAGTTCTTC

size: NA
D: TRBD1
J: TRBJ2-3
V: TRBV7-2
CDR3: CASRRTGDTQYF
DNA: TGTGCCAGCAGACGGACAGGAGATACGCAGTATTTT

size: NA
D: TRBD1
J: TRBJ2-1
V: TRBV7-2
CDR3: CASSLVEAGTGGSGEQFF
DNA: TGTGCCAGCAGCTTAGTGGAAGCCGGGACAGGGGGCTCCGGTGAGCAGTTCTTC

size: NA
D: NA
J: TRBJ2-7
V: TRBV27
CDR3: CASSLSFGEQYF
DNA: TGTGCCAGCAGTTTATCTTTCGGCGAGCAGTACTTC

size: NA
D: NA
J: TRBJ2-2
V: TRBV11-2
CDR3: CASSSAGFGELFF
DNA: TGTGCCAGCAGCTCCGCAGGGTTCGGGGAGCTGTTTTTT

size: NA
D: NA
J: TRBJ1-1
V: TRBV6-1
CDR3: CASSEAGGVGNTEAFF
DNA: TGTGCCAGCAGTGAAGCCGGGGGGGTGGGGAACACTGAAGCTTTCTTT

size: NA
D: TRBD2
J: TRBJ2-2
V: TRBV6-5
CDR3: CASSYEGLGNTGELFF
DNA: TGTGCCAGCAGTTACGAGGGACTAGGAAACACCGGGGAGCTGTTTTTT

size: few
D: NA
J: TRBJ1-2
V: TRBV10-3
CDR3: CASSPDSYYGYTF
DNA: TGTGCCAGCAGCCCGGACTCATACTATGGCTACACCTTC

size: NA
D: NA
J: TRBJ1-2
V: TRBV29-1
CDR3: CSAARGTDGYTF
DNA: TGCAGCGCGGCCCGGGGGACCGATGGCTACACCTTC

size: NA
D: TRBD1
J: TRBJ1-5
V: TRBV27
CDR3: CASKQKQGAVQPQHF
DNA: TGTGCCAGCAAACAGAAACAGGGGGCGGTTCAGCCCCAGCATTTT

size: NA
D: NA
J: TRBJ2-3
V: TRBV5-4
CDR3: CASSLRGAVTDTQYF
DNA: TGTGCCAGCAGCTTGCGGGGGGCAGTCACAGATACGCAGTATTTT

size: once
D: TRBD1
J: TRBJ2-3
V: TRBV7-7
CDR3: CASSLGFTGATSTDTQYF
DNA: TGTGCTAGCAGCTTAGGATTTACAGGGGCCACTAGCACAGATACGCAGTATTTT

size: NA
D: TRBD2
J: TRBJ2-2
V: TRBV2
CDR3: CASSITSGNTGELFF
DNA: TGTGCCAGCAGTATTACTAGCGGCAACACCGGGGAGCTGTTTTTT

size: NA
D: TRBD2
J: TRBJ2-5
V: TRBV7-2
CDR3: CASSTSGGASETQYF
DNA: TGTGCCAGCAGCACGAGCGGGGGGGCGTCTGAGACCCAGTACTTC

size: few
D: NA
J: TRBJ1-5
V: TRBV6-7
CDR3: CASSRTGVLYSNQPQHF
DNA: TGTGCCAGCAGTCGCACGGGGGTACTTTATAGCAATCAGCCCCAGCATTTT

size: NA
D: TRBD2
J: TRBJ2-1
V: TRBV19
CDR3: CASSGAGGLRNNEQFF
DNA: TGTGCCAGTAGTGGGGCGGGGGGGCTTCGGAACAATGAGCAGTTCTTC

size: NA
D: TRBD2
J: TRBJ2-1
V: TRBV27
CDR3: CASSSGLAGGPSYNEQFF
DNA: TGTGCCAGCAGTTCCGGACTAGCGGGGGGGCCCTCCTACAATGAGCAGTTCTTC

size: NA
D: NA
J: TRBJ1-6
V: TRBV19
CDR3: CASQDTANSPLHF
DNA: TGTGCCAGTCAGGACACCGCCAATTCACCCCTCCACTTT

size: NA
D: TRBD2
J: TRBJ2-3
V: TRBV5-1
CDR3: CASSRLAGGSDTQYF
DNA: TGCGCCAGCAGTCGACTAGCGGGGGGTTCGGATACGCAGTATTTT

size: NA
D: NA
J: TRBJ1-6
V: TRBV9
CDR3: CASSAGNSPLHF
DNA: TGTGCCAGCAGCGCCGGGAATTCACCCCTCCACTTT

size: NA
D: NA
J: TRBJ1-5
V: TRBV19
CDR3: CASISRGAGINQPQHF
DNA: TGTGCCAGTATAAGTCGGGGGGCAGGGATAAATCAGCCCCAGCATTTT

size: NA
D: NA
J: TRBJ1-2
V: TRBV7-9
CDR3: CASSLAYPGGYGYPF
DNA: TGTGCCAGCAGCTTAGCATATCCAGGTGGCTATGGCTACCCCTTC

size: few
D: NA
J: TRBJ2-1
V: TRBV5-1
CDR3: CASSTGGDEQFF
DNA: TGCGCCAGCAGCACCGGCGGGGATGAGCAGTTCTTC

size: NA
D: NA
J: TRBJ1-1
V: TRBV20-1
CDR3: CSAGADTEAFF
DNA: TGCAGTGCTGGGGCTGACACTGAAGCTTTCTTT

size: NA
D: NA
J: TRBJ2-7
V: TRBV6-5
CDR3: CASIGRYYEQYF
DNA: TGTGCCAGCATTGGCAGATACTACGAGCAGTACTTC

size: NA
D: NA
J: TRBJ1-3
V: TRBV15
CDR3: CATSRHASGISGNTIYF
DNA: TGTGCCACCAGCAGACACGCGTCAGGGATCTCTGGAAACACCATATATTTT

size: NA
D: TRBD1
J: TRBJ2-7
V: TRBV7-9
CDR3: CASSTYRGPSYEQYF
DNA: TGTGCCAGCAGCACTTACAGGGGGCCCTCCTACGAGCAGTACTTC

size: few
D: TRBD2
J: TRBJ2-3
V: TRBV18
CDR3: CASRPTSGGADTQYF
DNA: TGTGCCAGCCGACCTACTAGCGGGGGGGCCGATACGCAGTATTTT

size: NA
D: NA
J: TRBJ2-5
V: TRBV5-1
CDR3: CASQSLGGPQETQYF
DNA: TGCGCCAGTCAGAGTCTGGGCGGGCCACAAGAGACCCAGTACTTC

size: NA
D: NA
J: TRBJ1-1
V: TRBV4-2
CDR3: CASSRNLNTEAFF
DNA: TGTGCCAGCAGCCGTAATCTGAACACTGAAGCTTTCTTT

size: NA
D: NA
J: TRBJ1-2
V: TRBV6-5
CDR3: CASRDGDYGYPF
DNA: TGTGCCAGCAGGGACGGGGACTATGGCTACCCCTTC

size: NA
D: TRBD1
J: TRBJ1-6
V: TRBV30
CDR3: CAYQTGAYNSPLHF
DNA: TGTGCCTACCAGACAGGGGCCTATAATTCACCCCTCCACTTT

size: NA
D: NA
J: TRBJ1-1
V: TRBV6-4
CDR3: CASSEAQNAFF
DNA: TGTGCCAGCAGTGAGGCCCAGAATGCTTTCTTT

size: once
D: NA
J: TRBJ2-7
V: TRBV5-1
CDR3: CASSVVGAIPLEQYF
DNA: TGCGCCAGCAGCGTGGTGGGGGCGATCCCCCTCGAGCAGTACTTC

size: NA
D: NA
J: TRBJ2-3
V: TRBV19
CDR3: CASSISKGQGSDTQYF
DNA: TGTGCCAGTAGTATAAGTAAAGGGCAGGGATCAGATACGCAGTATTTT

size: NA
D: NA
J: TRBJ1-1
V: TRBV4-2
CDR3: CASSQESQNTEAFF
DNA: TGTGCCAGCAGCCAAGAAAGCCAGAACACTGAAGCTTTCTTT

size: NA
D: NA
J: TRBJ1-2
V: TRBV7-9
CDR3: CASSLAGGGALLYGYTF
DNA: TGTGCCAGCAGCTTAGCGGGCGGGGGCGCTTTATTATATGGCTACACCTTC